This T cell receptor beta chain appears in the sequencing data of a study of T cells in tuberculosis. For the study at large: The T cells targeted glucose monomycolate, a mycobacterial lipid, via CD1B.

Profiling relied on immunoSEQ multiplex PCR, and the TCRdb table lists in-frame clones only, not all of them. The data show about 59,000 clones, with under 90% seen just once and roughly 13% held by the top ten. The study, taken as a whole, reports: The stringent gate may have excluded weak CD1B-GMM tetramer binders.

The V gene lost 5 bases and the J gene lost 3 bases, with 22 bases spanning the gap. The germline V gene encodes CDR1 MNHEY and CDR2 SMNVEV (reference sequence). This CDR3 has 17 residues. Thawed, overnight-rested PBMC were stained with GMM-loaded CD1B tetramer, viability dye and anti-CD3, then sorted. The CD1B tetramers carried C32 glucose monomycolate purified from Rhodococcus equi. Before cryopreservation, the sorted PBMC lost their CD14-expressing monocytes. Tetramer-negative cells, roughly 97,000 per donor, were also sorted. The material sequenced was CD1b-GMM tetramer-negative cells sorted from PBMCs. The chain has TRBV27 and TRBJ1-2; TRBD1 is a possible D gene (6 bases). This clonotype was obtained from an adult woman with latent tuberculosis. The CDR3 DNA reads TGTGCCAGCAGTCAAGACCCCCAGGACAGCGGACACTATGGCTACACCTTC. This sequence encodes CASSQDPQDSGHYGYTF.